This TCR beta chain stems from a study of T cell clones after liver transplantation. Study background: Third-party-reactive TCRbeta sequences from pre-transplant mixed lymphocyte reactions served as antigen-independent comparators. Subjects received no induction therapy and standard immunosuppression until randomization at 12-24 months post-transplant.

The germline V gene encodes CDR1 SGHRS and CDR2 YFSETQ. The trim removed 0 bases at V and 2 bases at J, leaving 2 bases unmatched. The CDR3 sequence is 14 residues long. Points on this clone: The antigen is not known.

Clones were sequenced by immunoSEQ multiplex PCR, and TCRdb holds only the in-frame ones, with some missing. The sample records some 80,000 clones, about 82% being singletons. Broader study findings: Post-transplant time points were not standardized, so conclusions are preliminary.

This TCR was recovered from a human patient who received a liver transplant. Some T cells may be provided by the graft donor. The J gene is TRBJ2-7, the V gene TRBV5-1; 7 bases agree with TRBD1. The sequenced sample was CD4+ T cells from blood, obtained approximately 3.5 years after liver transplant. The DNA for the CDR3 is TGCGCCAGCAGCTTGGGAGGGGGCCCCTACGAGCAGTACTTC. Translation gives CASSLGGGPYEQYF. Variable domain in full (rest from reference TRBV5-1 and TRBJ2-7): KAGVTQTPRYLIKTRGQQVTLSCSPISGHRSVSWYQQTPGQGLQFLFEYFSETQRNKGNFPGRFSGRQFSNSRSEMNVSTLELGDSALYLCASSLGGGPYEQYFGPGTRLTVT.